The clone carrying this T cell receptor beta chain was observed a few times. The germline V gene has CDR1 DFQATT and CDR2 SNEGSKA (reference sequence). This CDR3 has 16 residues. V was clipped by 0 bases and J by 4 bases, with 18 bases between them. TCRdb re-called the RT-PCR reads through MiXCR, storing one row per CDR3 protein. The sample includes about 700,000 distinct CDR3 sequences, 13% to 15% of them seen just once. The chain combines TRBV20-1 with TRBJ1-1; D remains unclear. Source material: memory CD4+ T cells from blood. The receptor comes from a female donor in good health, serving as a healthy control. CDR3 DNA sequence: TGCAGTGCTAGAGATCTGAACCCCAGATGGGGCACTGAAGCTTTCTTT. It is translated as CSARDLNPRWGTEAFF.